The 5 T cell receptor beta chains given below trace back to one sample, sequenced in a study of T cell repertoires in cytomegalovirus infection. TCRdb re-called the reads with MiXCR, one entry per CDR3 protein. Of 100,000 to 150,000 distinct CDR3 sequences listed, roughly 8.2% were seen once; the top ten hold 10%. Input material: PBMCs. The receptors come from a human donor in good health (CMV status not recorded). Some clones in this sample may be carry-over from other donors' samples.

This clonotype was seen a few times. The rearrangement uses TRBV5-6 and TRBJ1-2; 8 bases are shared with TRBD1. V shed 4 bases and J 13 bases; nucleotides not matched to a gene: 9. Germline CDR1 is SGHDT and CDR2 is YYEEEE. This CDR3 has 12 residues. As DNA, the CDR3 is TGTGCCAGCAGCCAGGACAGGGCTTACCTCACCTTC. Protein: CASSQDRAYLTF.

This clonotype was picked up many times. The chain uses TRBV10-3 and TRBJ2-1; D unclear. V was cut by 0 bases and J by 3 bases, with 12 bases left in between. This CDR3 contains 16 residues. Germline assignment: CDR1 ENHRY and CDR2 SYGVKD. Here the CDR3 DNA reads TGTGCCATCAGTGAGTCACGGCAGAATCTCTACAATGAGCAGTTCTTC. Protein: CAISESRQNLYNEQFF.

This clonotype was recorded at least ten times. The chain couples TRBV28 to TRBJ1-1; D remains unclear. V shed 6 bases and J shed 1 base, with 12 bases lying between them. This CDR3 is built from 14 residues. From germline, CDR1 is MDHEN and CDR2 SYDVKM. In nucleotides, the CDR3 is TGTGCCAGCAGCCTGGATTTAGGGAACACTGAAGCTTTCTTT. As protein: CASSLDLGNTEAFF.

At least ten counts were recorded for this clonotype. This chain's CDR3 is CASSSPGVGLSYNEQFF. The DNA of the CDR3 is TGTGCCAGCAGTTCCCCGGGGGTGGGACTATCCTACAATGAGCAGTTCTTC. The chain links TRBV28 to TRBJ2-1; 7 bases align to TRBD2. From germline, CDR1 is MDHEN and CDR2 SYDVKM. V lost 4 bases, J lost 1 base, and 10 bases stayed unmatched. The CDR3 loop spans 17 amino acids.

This clonotype was detected ten times or more. The chain uses TRBV5-8 and TRBJ2-3; 9 bases align to TRBD2. Germline loops: CDR1 SGHTS, CDR2 YDEGEE. The CDR3 is 14 residues long. V gave up 2 bases and J gave up 6 bases; unmatched junction bases: 4. The CDR3 DNA sequence: TGTGCCAGCAGCTTCGGACTAGCGTCGGATACGCAGTATTTT. It yields the protein CASSFGLASDTQYF.